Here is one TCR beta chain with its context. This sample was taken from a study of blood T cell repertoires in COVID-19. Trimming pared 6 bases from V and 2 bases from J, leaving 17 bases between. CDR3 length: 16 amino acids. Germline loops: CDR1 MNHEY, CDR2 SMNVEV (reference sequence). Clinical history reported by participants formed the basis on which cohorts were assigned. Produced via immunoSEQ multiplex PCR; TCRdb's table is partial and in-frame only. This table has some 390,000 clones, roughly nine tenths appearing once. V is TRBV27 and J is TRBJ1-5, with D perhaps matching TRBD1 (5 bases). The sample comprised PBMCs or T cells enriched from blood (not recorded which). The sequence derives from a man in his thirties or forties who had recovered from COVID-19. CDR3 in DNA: TGTGCCAGCAGCCTTATAGCGGGGGGGGGCAATCAGCCCCAGCATTTT. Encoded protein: CASSLIAGGGNQPQHF.